The 11 T cell receptor beta chains below come from one sample, sequenced in a study of blood T cell repertoires in COVID-19. Produced via immunoSEQ multiplex PCR; TCRdb's table is partial and in-frame only. The data contain 110,000 to 150,000 clones, 78% of them singletons. Sequenced sample: PBMCs or T cells enriched from blood (not recorded which). These receptor sequences come from a woman in her 50s who had recovered from COVID-19.

This rearrangement joins TRBV7-2 to TRBJ2-7, with 11 positions matching TRBD1. CDR1 and CDR2 (germline): SGHTA, FQGNSA. The V and J ends lost 4 bases and 3 bases, in that order; junction bases with no gene match: 2. This CDR3 is built from 14 residues. CDR3 sequence: CASSSGTGGYEQYF. The CDR3 DNA follows: TGTGCCAGCAGCTCCGGGACAGGGGGCTACGAGCAGTACTTC.

The rearrangement links TRBV7-3 to TRBJ1-4; D possibly corresponds to TRBD1 (6 bases). The germline V and J ends were trimmed by 3 bases and 2 bases, with 13 bases remaining between them. CDR1 SGHTA and CDR2 FQGTGA come from the germline V gene. This CDR3 is built from 16 residues. The CDR3 nucleotides read TGTGCCAGCAGCTTCCTTGGACAGCCTACTAATGAAAAACTGTTTTTT. Its protein is CASSFLGQPTNEKLFF. The whole variable domain, remainder taken from reference TRBV7-3 and TRBJ1-4, is GAGVSQTPSNKVTEKGKYVELRCDPISGHTALYWYRQSLGQGPEFLIYFQGTGAADDSGLPNDRFFAVRPEGSVSTLKIQRTERGDSAVYLCASSFLGQPTNEKLFFGSGTQLSVL.

The chain recombines TRBV24-1 with TRBJ1-3; D call uncertain. The germline gives CDR1 KGHDR, CDR2 SFDVKD. The CDR3 runs to 15 residues. Deletions cut 3 bases from V and 0 bases from J, with 8 bases between. CDR3 nucleotides: TGTGCCACCAGTGATCCAAGCGACTCTGGAAACACCATATATTTT. Its protein product is CATSDPSDSGNTIYF.

This clone was found a few times. The chain couples TRBV5-5 to TRBJ2-2, with unresolved D. CDR1 and CDR2 from the germline V gene are SGHKS and YYEKEE (reference sequence). Deletions cut 1 base from V and 2 bases from J, with 9 bases between. This CDR3 has 15 amino acids. Written as DNA, the CDR3 is TGTGCCAGCAGCTTGATTTCAGATAACACCGGGGAGCTGTTTTTT. It translates to CASSLISDNTGELFF.

This clone has only one observation. The chain carries TRBV29-1 and TRBJ1-1; perhaps TRBD1 as D (6 bases). Trimming removed 6 bases at V and 4 bases at J, with 18 bases between. The CDR3 spans 14 residues. The germline gives CDR1 SQVTM, CDR2 ANQGSEA. The CDR3 DNA follows: TGCAGCGTGGCTGGACAGTCCTTGAGCACTGAAGCTTTCTTT. Protein: CSVAGQSLSTEAFF.

The V call is TRBV7-9, the J call TRBJ2-7; D possibly corresponds to TRBD1 (6 bases). This CDR3 is 14 amino acids long. With 5 bases removed from V and 0 bases from J, the gap between germline ends came to 11 bases. Germline V gene lookup returns CDR1 SEHNR and CDR2 FQNEAQ (reference sequence). CDR3 in DNA: TGTGCCAGCAGCGCAACAGGGAGCTCCTACGAGCAGTACGTC. Protein: CASSATGSSYEQYV.

The chain has TRBV5-1 and TRBJ2-7, with 11 bases aligning to TRBD1. The junction had 3 bases not matched to a gene; V was cut back by 0 bases and J by 4 bases. The CDR3 is 15 amino acids. Germline CDR1 is SGHRS and CDR2 is YFSETQ. CDR3 protein: CASSLAGQGAYEQYF. The CDR3 bases are TGCGCCAGCAGCTTGGCCGGACAGGGGGCTTACGAGCAGTACTTC.

This clone was picked up a small number of times. The V call is TRBV28, the J call TRBJ1-1; TRBD1 might be the D (5 bases). V lost 8 bases and J lost 1, with 14 bases in between. In germline, CDR1 is MDHEN, CDR2 SYDVKM. This CDR3 is built from 14 residues. CDR3 in amino acids: CASVGRTPNTEAFF. CDR3 nucleotides: TGTGCCAGCGTGGGGCGTACCCCGAACACTGAAGCTTTCTTT.

The gene calls are TRBV4-2 and TRBJ1-5; 7 bases are a match to TRBD1. CDR3 length: 18 amino acids. Looked up from germline, CDR1 is LGHNA and CDR2 is YNFKEQ. J lost 0 bases, V lost 4 bases, and 12 bases had no gene match. The CDR3, as DNA: TGTGCCAGCAGCCTCTGGACAGGTCCCGCATATAGCAATCAGCCCCAGCATTTT. This sequence encodes CASSLWTGPAYSNQPQHF.

The gene calls are TRBV5-4 and TRBJ1-2, with D hard to call. This CDR3 has 14 amino acids. Germline V gene sequence: CDR1 SGHNT, CDR2 YYREEE (reference sequence). Trimming took off 0 bases at V and 1 base at J, with 7 bases between the two ends. CDR3 bases: TGTGCCAGCAGCTTGGATACGGGTAACTATGGCTACACCTTC. Translation gives CASSLDTGNYGYTF.

The chain is built from TRBV9 and TRBJ1-3; D remains unclear. V was trimmed by 2 bases and J by 0 bases, leaving 15 bases between them. Germline CDR1 reads SGDLS; CDR2 reads YYNGEE. This CDR3 region has 17 residues. In DNA, the CDR3 is TGTGCCAGCAGCGTCTACCGCACGAGTCCCTCTGGAAACACCATATATTTT. Translating it yields CASSVYRTSPSGNTIYF.